This T cell receptor (beta chain) comes out of a study of CD8+ T cells in alopecia areata (dated by TCRdb to the late 2010s). In the study overall: The treated patients took part in an open-label pilot trial in which moderate-to-severe alopecia areata was treated with oral tofacitinib at 5 to 10 mg twice daily. Tofacitinib was administered for 6 to 18 months, and 6 months of follow-up off drug were then conducted to assess delayed response and recurrence. In treated patients, disease severity was measured using the SALT score, which gives the percentage of scalp surface area affected. In both human patients and the C3H/HeJ mouse model, the study applied high-throughput TCRbeta sequencing to look at T cell clonal expansion in alopecia areata. In humans, TCRbeta sequencing was performed on scalp tissue and on sorted CD4+ and CD8+ peripheral blood T cells from healthy controls and from patients with patchy or totalis/universalis alopecia areata. Biopsies were taken from tofacitinib-treated patients at baseline and again at 4 and 24 weeks into treatment, and several of those patients also had a later scalp biopsy. Scalp clonality was compared across normal scalp (n=4), patchy alopecia areata scalp (n=8), and alopecia totalis/universalis scalp (n=8). RNA was obtained with the PAXgene miRNA kit for fixed scalp, the miRNeasy kit for PBMCs, and the RNeasy kit for mouse skin. TCRbeta CDR3 regions were amplified by immunoSEQ multiplex PCR using 35 Vbeta forward and 13 Jbeta reverse primers. General conclusions and limits of the study: Unlike mouse skin, which is dominated by gammadelta T cells, normal human skin has resident alphabeta T cells that are also sequenced, and this complicates analysis of the scalp TCR repertoire. Compared with normal scalp, lesional scalp had higher clonality and more expanded CD8+ clones, particularly in alopecia totalis/universalis, a pattern that suggests antigenic drive. Shared TCR sequences between patients were less evident than in mice, which may be partly attributable to HLA diversity in the patient population. During tofacitinib treatment, many expanded lesional clones remained in scalp and blood, and this persistence may partly explain relapse after treatment is stopped. Tofacitinib significantly lowered scalp clonality and the number of expanded CD8+ clones among the top 100 scalp clones. Because the treated cohort was small and had just a single nonresponder, larger studies are needed to establish links between baseline CD8+ expansion and response.

This specimen's time point label, per the study, means: less than five weeks on oral tofacitinib. The sample's treatment or condition label, in plain terms: oral pan-JAK inhibitor, 5-10 mg twice daily. From alopecia areata patients, peripheral blood was collected along with lesional scalp punch biopsies. PBMCs were separated by density centrifugation and stained for CD3, CD4 and CD8, after which CD4+ and CD8+ T cells were sorted on a FACSAria. A note on this clone: Its antigen specificity is not known. No qualities accompany the bases; no much larger clone lies one base away.

Including cysteine and phenylalanine, the CDR3 has 14 amino acids. The DNA shown is the 42-base CDR3, in frame from base 1. Per the germline V gene, SGHRS is the CDR1 and YFSETQ is the CDR2. V sheds 4 bases and J sheds 3 bases, leaving 12 bases between their ends. Libraries were made using the immunoSEQ multiplex PCR assay. RNA was extracted from all samples and reverse transcribed into cDNA, which served as template for TCR sequencing. SuperScript III was used for first-strand cDNA synthesis, primed with a 2:1 mix of oligo-dT and random hexamers. Amplification bias was assessed with a synthetic immune receptor repertoire, and residual bias was removed computationally. The paper's data handling went like this. Raw reads were preprocessed for error removal, and CDR3 was defined according to IMGT conventions as running from the conserved cysteine to phenylalanine. To get clonality, Shannon entropy was normalized by log2 of the number of productive unique TCRs and the result was subtracted from 1. Whether each scalp clone was CD4 or CD8 was inferred by checking scalp TCRbeta sequences against the CD4 and CD8 repertoires from sorted blood. Entries here come from immuneACCESS through TCRdb and include only in-frame sequences with V and J called. Some clones fail to appear in such tables; in the studies checked, an unresolved V gene covers under half of the shortfall, and the cause of the remainder is unknown. Clone size and the V and J calls come from that table; the DNA yielded D and trimming. Within this sample are 200,000 to 250,000 clones, with 64% of them counted one time only. The ten top clones hold 3.5% to 5% of the sample.

This receptor chain uses TRBV5-1 and TRBJ2-3, with the D gene not clear enough to name. The TCR sequence derives from a human donor with alopecia areata. The sequencing here drew on CD4+ T cells sorted from blood, taken at week 4, from a patient treated with tofacitinib. The CDR3 amino acid sequence is: CASSSKPGTDTQYF. The nucleotide sequence is given as TGCGCCAGCAGCAGCAAACCAGGAACAGATACGCAGTATTTT.